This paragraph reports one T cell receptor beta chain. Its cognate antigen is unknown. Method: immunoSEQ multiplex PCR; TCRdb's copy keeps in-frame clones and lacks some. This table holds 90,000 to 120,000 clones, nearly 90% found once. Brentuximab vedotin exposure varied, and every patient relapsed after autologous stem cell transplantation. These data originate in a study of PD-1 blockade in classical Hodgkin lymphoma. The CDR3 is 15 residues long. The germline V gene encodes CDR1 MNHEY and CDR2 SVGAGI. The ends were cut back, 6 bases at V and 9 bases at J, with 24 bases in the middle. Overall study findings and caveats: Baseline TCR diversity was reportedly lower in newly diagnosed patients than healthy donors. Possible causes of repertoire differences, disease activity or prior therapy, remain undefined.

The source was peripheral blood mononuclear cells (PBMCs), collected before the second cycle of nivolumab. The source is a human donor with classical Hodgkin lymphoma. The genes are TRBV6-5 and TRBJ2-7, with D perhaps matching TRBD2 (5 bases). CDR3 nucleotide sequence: TGTGCCAGCAGCCCAGTGATAGGAGGCCCCGCGAGGCAGTACTTC. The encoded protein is CASSPVIGGPARQYF.